This T cell receptor beta chain came from a study of T cells after yellow fever vaccination. From germline, CDR1 is MNHEY and CDR2 SVGEGT. The CDR3 is made up of 15 amino acids. Unmatched junction bases numbered 8, after V lost 7 bases and J lost 2 bases. From the 5' RACE reads, TCRdb called clonotypes with MiXCR, one entry per CDR3 protein. The sample consists of about 160,000 distinct CDR3 sequences, approximately 6.7% of them appearing once. This clonotype was detected ten times or more. The receptor was isolated from a man aged 18 to 30 who received the YFV17D yellow fever vaccine. The genes are TRBV6-2 or TRBV6-3 and TRBJ2-1, with 7 bases aligning to TRBD1. Sample: CD4+ T cells sorted from PBMCs, taken around 5 days after the first yellow fever vaccination. This CDR3 is CASTKDRLAYNEQFF. The CDR3 DNA sequence: TGTGCCAGCACCAAGGACAGGTTGGCCTACAATGAGCAGTTCTTC.